These 9 T cell receptor beta chains were all obtained from the same sample, sequenced in a study of cytomegalovirus exposure and HLA in healthy donors. Amplification used 60 Vbeta primers and 13 Jbeta primers. The table came from immunoSEQ multiplex PCR; TCRdb's copy has only in-frame clones and leaves some out. The table records about 180,000 clones, more than 65% of them present only once. The material sequenced was PBMCs. Source of these receptors: a girl aged 2 to 9 in good health and CMV-seropositive.

This clone has a single count. The CDR3 DNA reads as TGTGCCAGCAGGATAGTGCGGGAAACAAGCGAGCAGTTCTTC. Its translation is CASRIVRETSEQFF. The chain couples TRBV2 to TRBJ2-1, with D perhaps TRBD2 (6 bases). The length of the CDR3 is 14 residues. The V gene's germline CDR1 is SNHLY and CDR2 FYNNEI. Trimming shortened V by 6 bases and J by 10 bases, and 19 bases separated the two germline ends.

V is TRBV29-1 and J is TRBJ1-3; D unclear. The V end lost 7 bases, the J end lost 0 bases, and 13 bases lay between the germline ends. Germline V gene sequence: CDR1 SQVTM, CDR2 ANQGSEA. This CDR3 has 14 amino acids. The CDR3 region is CSALPAGSGNTIYF. The CDR3, as DNA: TGCAGCGCACTCCCAGCGGGCTCTGGAAACACCATATATTTT.

Comment on this clone: An end of the junction differs from the germline gene, which may be a read error. V usage is TRBV5-4 and J usage is TRBJ1-2; 9 bases map to TRBD1. Germline V gene sequence: CDR1 SGHNT, CDR2 YYREEE (reference sequence). The CDR3 consists of 15 residues. CDR3 residues: CASSYWDREAYGSTF. DNA of the CDR3: TGTGCCAGCAGCTACTGGGACAGGGAGGCGTATGGCTCCACCTTC.

This chain joins TRBV4-1 and TRBJ2-6; no firm D call. The germline gives CDR1 MGHRA, CDR2 YSYEKL. V was pared by 4 bases and J by 0 bases, with 10 bases between. This CDR3 is 16 amino acids long. The chain's CDR3 is CASSPYPSSGANVLTF. The DNA for the CDR3 is TGCGCCAGCAGCCCCTACCCGAGCTCTGGGGCCAACGTCCTGACTTTC.

Only one count was recorded for this clone. The chain employs TRBV19 and TRBJ1-1, with a possible D match to TRBD1 (5 bases). The V gene lost 9 bases and the J gene lost 4 bases, with 12 bases spanning the gap. Germline lookup yields CDR1 LNHDA and CDR2 SQIVND (reference sequence). The CDR3 is made up of 12 amino acids. CDR3 coding DNA: TGTGCCAGCAGTCCCAGGGTCACTGAAGCTTTCTTT. Translation gives CASSPRVTEAFF.

V is TRBV11-3 and J is TRBJ1-2; D might be TRBD1 (6 bases). This CDR3 comprises 14 residues. V shed 5 bases and J shed 7 bases, with 17 bases lying between them. Per germline, CDR1 SGHNT and CDR2 YENEEA. CDR3 protein: CASSPRQATAGYTF. The CDR3, as DNA: TGTGCCAGCAGCCCCCGACAGGCGACTGCTGGCTACACCTTC.

The genes are TRBV27 and TRBJ2-7, with 10 bases lining up with TRBD1. Germline V gives CDR1 MNHEY, CDR2 SMNVEV (reference sequence). J was trimmed by 3 bases and V by 6 bases; bases with no gene match: 8. The CDR3 loop spans 15 amino acids. The chain's CDR3 is CASREVGQGLYEQYF. The CDR3 DNA sequence: TGTGCCAGCAGGGAGGTGGGACAGGGGCTCTACGAGCAGTACTTC.

This rearrangement joins TRBV28 to TRBJ2-1; TRBD2 matches at 9 bases. Germline V gives CDR1 MDHEN, CDR2 SYDVKM. Trimming removed 2 bases from V and 3 bases from J; junction bases left unmatched: 14. This CDR3 has 19 residues. The CDR3 coding sequence is TGTGCCAGCAGTTTAATTATAGGTGAGGGACTAGCTTTCTACAATGAGCAGTTCTTC. This gives the protein CASSLIIGEGLAFYNEQFF.

Note on this clone: Other nucleotide sequences from this sample produce the same CDR3. The chain employs TRBV5-1 and TRBJ2-7, with TRBD1 matching over 11 bases. In germline, CDR1 is SGHRS, CDR2 YFSETQ. Losses at the gene ends were 4 bases for V and 4 bases for J; bases not matched to a gene: 4. The length of the CDR3 is 14 residues. The CDR3 sequence is CASSPGTGGYEQYF. In DNA form, the CDR3 reads TGCGCCAGCAGCCCGGGGACAGGGGGGTACGAGCAGTACTTC.